This T cell receptor beta chain emerged from a study of patients and donors after allogeneic stem cell transplantation. MiXCR was run by TCRdb on the RT-PCR reads, yielding one entry per CDR3 protein. The data contain about a million distinct CDR3 sequences, about 20% of them seen just once; the ten biggest clones take up approximately 5.9%. V was clipped by 7 bases and J by 8 bases, with 23 bases between them. The germline CDR1 and CDR2 sequences are MNHEY and SMNVEV (reference sequence). CDR3 length equals 15 residues. The sample was blood, either unsorted or a sorted T cell fraction (not recorded which). This TCR was sampled from a human donor who was either an allogeneic HSCT recipient or a stem cell or donor lymphocyte infusion donor (not recorded which). It is not recorded whose cells these are; they may come from a transplant donor. V and J are TRBV27 and TRBJ1-2, with D unclear. The DNA of the CDR3 is TGTGCCAGCACCTTTTCGGCAGAATCTATTGGAGGCTACACCTTC. Amino acid sequence: CASTFSAESIGGYTF.